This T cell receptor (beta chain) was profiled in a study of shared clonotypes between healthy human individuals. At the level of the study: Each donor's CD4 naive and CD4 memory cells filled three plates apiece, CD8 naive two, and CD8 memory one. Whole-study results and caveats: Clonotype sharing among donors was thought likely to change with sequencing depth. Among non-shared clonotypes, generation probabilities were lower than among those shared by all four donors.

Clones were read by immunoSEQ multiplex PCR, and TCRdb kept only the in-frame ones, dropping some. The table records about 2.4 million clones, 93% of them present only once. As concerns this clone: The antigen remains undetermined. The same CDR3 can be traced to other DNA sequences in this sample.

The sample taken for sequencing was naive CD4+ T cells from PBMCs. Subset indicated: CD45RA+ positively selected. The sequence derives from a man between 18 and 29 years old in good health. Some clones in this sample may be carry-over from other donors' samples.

CDR3 protein: CASSLAPDNEQFF. The CDR3 DNA reads as TGCGCCAGCAGCTTGGCCCCAGACAATGAGCAGTTCTTC. This chain uses TRBV5-1 with TRBJ2-1; D is unclear. Germline lookup yields CDR1 SGHRS and CDR2 YFSETQ. There are 13 residues in the CDR3. The V gene lost 0 bases and the J gene lost 5 bases, with 6 bases spanning the gap.